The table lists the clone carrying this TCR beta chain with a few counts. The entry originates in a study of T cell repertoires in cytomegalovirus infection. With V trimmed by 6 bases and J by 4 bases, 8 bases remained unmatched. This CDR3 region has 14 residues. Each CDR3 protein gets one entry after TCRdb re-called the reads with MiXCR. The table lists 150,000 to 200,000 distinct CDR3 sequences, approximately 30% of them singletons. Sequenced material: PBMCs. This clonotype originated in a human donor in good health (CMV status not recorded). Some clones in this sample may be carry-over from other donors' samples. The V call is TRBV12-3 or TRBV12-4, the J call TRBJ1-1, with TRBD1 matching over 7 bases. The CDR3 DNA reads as TGTGCCAGCAGCCTCTCCCACAGGGGCACTGAAGCTTTCTTT. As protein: CASSLSHRGTEAFF.